This T cell receptor (beta chain) appears in the sequencing data of a study of blood T cell repertoires in COVID-19. Measured with immunoSEQ multiplex PCR; TCRdb has only the in-frame clones, and not every one. The sample includes a few hundred thousand clones, 85% of them seen just once. Germline V lookup: CDR1 SGHNT, CDR2 YENEEA. V gave up 4 bases and J gave up 2 bases, with 18 bases separating them. The CDR3 contains 16 residues. The receptor was derived from a man between 40 and 49 years old who had recovered from COVID-19. Sequencing input: PBMCs or T cells enriched from blood (not recorded which). The chain couples TRBV11-3 to TRBJ2-7; TRBD1 is a possible D gene (5 bases). The CDR3 DNA reads as TGTGCCAGCAGCTCCGGCCCGAGCAGGGCCCCCTACGAGCAGTACTTC. This codes for CASSSGPSRAPYEQYF.